One TCR beta chain is described in this entry. Its antigen is still unknown. No base quality values were provided; no much bigger clone lies one nucleotide off. Receptor amplification or capture employed PCR. DNA from cultured CD4+ T cells underwent TCR sequencing with the Oncomine TCR Beta short-read assay at the Johns Hopkins FTIC core. Genomic DNA was extracted from the cultured CD4+ T cells with the QIAamp micro DNA kit. Oncomine TCR Beta libraries from cultured CD4+ T cells were pooled using unique dual indexes and sequenced on an Illumina iSeq 100. Per the authors' processing: Non-productive sequences were filtered out, and CDR3s that did not start with C, did not end with F or W, or were shorter than 7 amino acids were discarded. Antigen-specific clonotypes were identified with the MANAFEST web application by comparing peptide-stimulated wells with reference and other culture wells. To be called positive, a clone needed an FDR below 0.05, an odds ratio above 5, and a productive frequency above 0.1% in at least two of three replicate wells. Clonotypes that were significantly expanded in both SARS-CoV-2 spike wells and at least one common cold coronavirus spike condition were defined as cross-reactive. Similarity between CDR3 sequences was evaluated in R version 3.6.1 using Levenshtein distances (stringdist) and unrooted phylogenetic trees (ape). TCRdb handled the public reads itself, with Q25 trimming in fastp and clone calling in MiXCR, and kept productive beta chains. Each CDR3 protein appears once, grouped with its most common genes and DNA. None of the V and J calls come from the authors' own analysis; TCRdb made them. The sample includes several thousand distinct CDR3 sequences, with approximately 33% observed a single time. Of the sample, almost 25% falls within the top ten clones.

This entry comes from a study of vaccination and CD4 T cells after COVID-19 (dated by TCRdb to the early 2020s). About the investigation overall: The convalescent cohort comprised six males and four females, including two Hispanic individuals, seven Caucasians, two Asians and one multiracial person. Two doses of either the Pfizer-BioNTech BNT162b2 vaccine (n=8) or the Moderna mRNA-1273 vaccine (n=2) were administered to participants. Post-COVID blood samples from convalescent patients were collected a median of about 110 days after diagnosis, with a range of roughly 35 to 161 days. Post-vaccine blood samples were obtained a median of around 67 days after the second vaccine dose, with a range of roughly 14 to 241 days. Overlapping spike peptide pools from SARS-CoV-2 and from the common cold coronaviruses HCoV-NL63, HCoV-OC43 and HCoV-229E were used as culture stimuli. Control cultures used a CEFX viral epitope pool as positive control, an HIV-1 Nef peptide pool as negative control, or no peptide. In some eleven COVID-19 convalescent patients and a few infection-naive healthy vaccine recipients, researchers compared the spike-specific CD4+ TCR repertoire from before mRNA vaccination with the repertoire from after. At the TCR clonotype level, an earlier paper using these donors assessed memory CD4+ T cell crossreactivity between SARS-CoV-2 and common cold coronavirus spike proteins.

The CDR3 contains 15 residues, cysteine and phenylalanine counted. Only CDR3 DNA remains: 45 bases, in frame from the first base. V and J are trimmed by 0 bases and 6 bases, and the gene matches miss 3 bases of the junction. CDR1 and CDR2 are read off the germline V gene (reference sequence) as DFQATT and SNEGSKA. The treatment or condition label on this specimen signifies: approximately nine-day PBMC culture with coronavirus spike peptide pools or control peptides (ViraFEST assay). CD4+ T cells from unexposed donors were collected before the COVID-19 pandemic (2011-2018). The ViraFEST assay was used in the study, in which antigen-specific T cells were expanded with peptide pools and expanded clonotypes were subsequently identified by TCR sequencing. Each well held under 2.5 million PBMCs cultured in IMDM containing approximately 5% human AB serum and roughly 10 IU/ml IL-2, with roughly 10 ug/ml peptide pools added. Half of the culture medium was replaced with fresh IL-2-containing medium on days 3 and 7. CD4+ T cells were isolated after roughly 9 days of culture through negative selection using the EasySep CD4+ T cell isolation kit. As cell numbers permitted, CD4+ T cells from unexposed donors were tested for reactivity to SARS-CoV-2 S and N and to four common cold coronavirus spike pools. Ficoll-Paque Plus gradient centrifugation was used to isolate PBMCs from whole blood, and the isolated PBMCs were then either used fresh or cryopreserved at -140C. Culture conditions were generally each tested in triplicate wells. Leukapheresis product for the unexposed donors was bought commercially.

The paper as a whole reports these results and caveats: Of the vaccine-specific clones found in convalescent patients, nearly all (304 of 307) were mono-reactive for SARS-CoV-2 spike instead of being cross-reactive with common cold coronaviruses. In convalescent patients, a median around 86% of post-vaccine SARS-CoV-2-reactive clones were detected only after vaccination, suggesting vaccine-specific priming. An increase in the median number of SARS-CoV-2-reactive clonotypes from 21 after infection to some 40 after vaccination was observed, but the change was not found to be significant. Relatively few convalescent patients were included in the study, and early timepoints after natural infection were not analyzed.

This sequence was found in a human donor in good health. Here the chain combines TRBV20-1 and TRBJ1-4; 11 junctional bases match TRBD1. Sequenced input: CD4+ T cells from blood, cultured in vitro. In nucleotides, the sequence is TGCAGTGCTAGAGAGGGGACAGGGGGATATGAAAAACTGTTTTTT. The encoded protein is CSAREGTGGYEKLFF.